This TCR beta chain was retrieved from a study of CD8 T cell repertoires and HIV-1 epitope variants (dated by TCRdb to 2018 to 2021). Broadly, across the study: Twenty-five peptides representing autologous and known Gag and Nef epitope variants were each used to stimulate T cells in separate culture wells. A total of around 80 T cell cultures were run, with each culture condition performed in triplicate except for one peptide, which was performed in duplicate. Using the EasySep Human T Cell Enrichment Kit, T cells were enriched and then co-cultured with an equal number of autologous T cell-negative cells acting as antigen-presenting cells. Three Gag epitope families and Nef HW9 and YT9 were included among the tested epitopes. A CMV, EBV and flu peptide pool, the Ebola AY9 epitope as negative control, and a no-peptide well were included as control conditions. Cultures were maintained for around 10 days in IMDM with gentamicin, and half-media changes adding IL-2, IL-7 and IL-15 were performed on days 3 and 7. An aliquot of 1M T cells was saved as an uncultured baseline condition, separate from the 80 to 85 T cell cultures. Study-wide findings and limitations: The assay could identify only TCR beta chains and pointed to proliferation in response to antigen, not to T cell function or cytokine profile. A handful of clonotypes recognized the Nef KF9 family and one the HW9 family, with no responses to the TAALDMSHF plasma variant. Of the nine antigen-specific TCR beta clonotypes identified, roughly 6 appeared cross-reactive for autologous or known escape epitope variants.

The EasySep Human CD8+ T Cell Enrichment Kit was used on day 10 to isolate CD8+ T cells from every culture. CDR1 and CDR2 were assigned from the germline V gene as SQVTM and ANQGSEA. V lost 6 bases and J lost 2 bases; the stretch between them is 17 bases long. The CDR3 has 14 amino acids, counting the end cysteine and phenylalanine. Kept here is only the CDR3 DNA, which spans 42 bases and is read in frame from base 1. Sequencing of TCR beta CDR3 regions was performed at survey depth on the immunoSEQ platform. The QIAamp DNA micro kit was used to extract genomic DNA from every cultured and uncultured CD8+ T cell population. Per the source publication's procedure: Samples with fewer than 5,000 productive reads were excluded, which removed about 6.5% of the roughly 75 HIV peptide-stimulated cultures. A MANAFEST web app trimmed sequences to CDR3 and removed nonproductive sequences, CDR3s under 5 amino acids, and those not starting C or ending F/W. To count as antigen-specific, a clonotype had to be expanded in at least 2 of 3 replicates compared with the no-peptide control at FDR 0.01, and only within one epitope family. In addition, a specific clonotype needed a frequency at least fivefold higher than in wells stimulated with peptides from other epitope families. TCRdb holds this immuneACCESS table with in-frame rearrangements only. Some clones are missing; in checked studies, unresolved V genes explain under half, and the rest has no known cause. V, J and clone size are those of that table, while D and trimming were read from the DNA. The sample table contains a few thousand clones; only one count was recorded for around 70% of them. The leading ten clones occupy roughly 40% of the sample.

Points on this clone: The antigen it binds to is not known. No much larger clone is present one base from it, and per-base qualities are unavailable.

Sequenced sample: cultured CD8+ T cells derived from PBMCs. The clonotype was recovered from a male donor with HIV. The chain is assembled from TRBV29-1 and TRBJ2-7, with the D gene tentatively TRBD1 or TRBD2, based on 5 matching bases in each. The CDR3 is CSVGGTQGTYEQYF. Here is the DNA: TGCAGCGTCGGAGGTACCCAGGGAACCTACGAGCAGTACTTC.